The subject of this entry is one T cell receptor beta chain. Participant age was about 18 to 89 years, and participants resided in 24 US areas. This entry comes from a study of blood T cell repertoires in COVID-19. This CDR3 has 19 residues. The germline V gene has CDR1 LNHNV and CDR2 YYDKDF (reference sequence). With V trimmed by 3 bases and J by 0 bases, 11 bases remained unmatched. Authors' data handling: The assay estimated nucleated cells by amplifying reference gene primers. This table comes from immunoSEQ multiplex PCR, and its TCRdb copy is limited to in-frame clones, with some not included. Clone size and the V and J calls come from that table; the DNA yielded D and trimming. The data contain around 250,000 clones, around 84% of them singletons.

V gene TRBV15 combines with J gene TRBJ2-2, with 9 bases aligning to TRBD1. Material: PBMCs or T cells enriched from blood (not recorded which). This TCR was sampled from a man younger than 40 with acute COVID-19. The CDR3 coding sequence is TGTGCCACCAGCAGCGGATACCCGGGACAGGGTACGAACACCGGGGAGCTGTTTTTT. It codes for CATSSGYPGQGTNTGELFF. Together with reference TRBV15 and TRBJ2-2, the CDR3 gives the full variable domain: DAMVIQNPRYQVTQFGKPVTLSCSQTLNHNVMYWYQQKSSQAPKLLFHYYDKDFNNEADTPDNFQSRRPNTSFCFLDIRSPGLGDTAMYLCATSSGYPGQGTNTGELFFGEGSRLTVL.